A selection of T cell receptor beta chains follows, all from one sample in a study of blood T cell repertoires in COVID-19. Only in-frame clones appear in the TCRdb table, and some are missing; sequencing was by immunoSEQ multiplex PCR. The profile covers 170,000 or so clones, with approximately 91% appearing a single time and approximately 0.5% taken by the ten largest. The material sequenced was peripheral blood. These receptors originate from a man in his fifties or sixties with acute or convalescent COVID-19. Both conserved end residues are part of each CDR3. Fields, in order: clone size, J gene, CDR3 length, D gene, V gene, CDR3 protein, CDR3 DNA. A D gene is named only where the DNA matches it firmly. A clone size is listed for some rows: how often the clone was seen (once, few, many), or a class if it is expanded.

size: NA
J: TRBJ2-1
length: 12
D: NA
V: TRBV2
CDR3: CASNPGNNEQFF
DNA: TGTGCCAGCAACCCGGGGAACAATGAGCAGTTCTTC

size: NA
J: TRBJ1-1
length: 10
D: NA
V: TRBV2
CDR3: CASRGSEAFF
DNA: TGTGCCAGCAGGGGCAGTGAAGCTTTCTTT

size: NA
J: TRBJ2-5
length: 15
D: NA
V: TRBV7-2
CDR3: CASSFVAHGQETQYF
DNA: TGTGCCAGCAGCTTCGTAGCACACGGACAAGAGACCCAGTACTTC

size: NA
J: TRBJ1-1
length: 15
D: NA
V: TRBV7-9
CDR3: CASSPKGFANTEAFF
DNA: TGTGCCAGCAGCCCCAAGGGGTTCGCGAACACTGAAGCTTTCTTT

size: NA
J: TRBJ2-6
length: 17
D: NA
V: TRBV21-1
CDR3: CASTSGRSGSGANVLTF
DNA: TGTGCCAGCACCTCCGGGCGGTCGGGGTCTGGGGCCAACGTCCTGACTTTC

size: NA
J: TRBJ2-2
length: 18
D: TRBD2
V: TRBV7-2
CDR3: CASSLALLAGVSTGELFF
DNA: TGTGCCAGCAGCTTAGCCCTCCTAGCGGGAGTTAGCACCGGGGAGCTGTTTTTT

size: NA
J: TRBJ1-1
length: 14
D: NA
V: TRBV6-6
CDR3: CASSYISGDTEAFF
DNA: TGTGCCAGCAGTTACATTTCGGGGGATACTGAAGCTTTCTTT

size: NA
J: TRBJ1-4
length: 15
D: TRBD1
V: TRBV2
CDR3: CASTLEGTGGEKLFF
DNA: TGTGCCAGCACCCTAGAGGGGACAGGGGGTGAAAAACTGTTTTTT

size: NA
J: TRBJ2-3
length: 16
D: NA
V: TRBV9
CDR3: CASSVGGFSFTDTQYF
DNA: TGTGCCAGCAGCGTAGGAGGGTTTTCCTTCACAGATACGCAGTATTTT

size: NA
J: TRBJ2-5
length: 16
D: TRBD2
V: TRBV19
CDR3: CASSTGTSGSLETQYF
DNA: TGTGCCAGTAGTACCGGGACTAGCGGGAGTTTAGAGACCCAGTACTTC

size: NA
J: TRBJ2-2
length: 14
D: TRBD1
V: TRBV5-8
CDR3: CASGDRGVDGELFF
DNA: TGTGCCAGTGGGGACAGGGGAGTGGACGGGGAGCTGTTTTTT

size: NA
J: TRBJ2-5
length: 14
D: TRBD1
V: TRBV6-5
CDR3: CASIETGYFETQYF
DNA: TGTGCCAGCATAGAGACAGGGTATTTCGAGACCCAGTACTTC

size: NA
J: TRBJ1-4
length: 13
D: NA
V: TRBV6-2/TRBV6-3
CDR3: CASSFGGNEKLFF
DNA: TGTGCCAGCAGTTTCGGAGGGAATGAAAAACTGTTTTTT

size: NA
J: TRBJ2-5
length: 9
D: TRBD2
V: TRBV20-1
CDR3: CSARTSEYF
DNA: TGCAGTGCTAGAACTAGCGAGTACTTC

size: NA
J: TRBJ1-1
length: 15
D: NA
V: TRBV28
CDR3: CASSQGGAKTSEAFF
DNA: TGTGCCAGCAGCCAAGGGGGGGCTAAAACCAGTGAAGCTTTCTTT

size: NA
J: TRBJ2-1
length: 14
D: TRBD2
V: TRBV7-3
CDR3: CASSRLAGGNEQFF
DNA: TGTGCCAGCAGTAGACTAGCGGGAGGTAATGAGCAGTTCTTC

size: NA
J: TRBJ2-1
length: 14
D: TRBD1
V: TRBV6-5
CDR3: CASSSWTGGIEQFF
DNA: TGTGCCAGCAGCTCCTGGACAGGGGGTATTGAGCAGTTCTTC

size: NA
J: TRBJ2-2
length: 15
D: TRBD2
V: TRBV6-1
CDR3: CASSVAGGNTGELFF
DNA: TGTGCCAGCAGTGTAGCGGGGGGAAACACCGGGGAGCTGTTTTTT

size: NA
J: TRBJ2-5
length: 18
D: TRBD2
V: TRBV9
CDR3: CASSVGRRMAGGQETQYF
DNA: TGTGCCAGCAGCGTAGGTAGGAGGATGGCGGGAGGTCAAGAGACCCAGTACTTC

size: once
J: TRBJ2-1
length: 13
D: TRBD1
V: TRBV28
CDR3: CASSSVYRGEQFF
DNA: TGTGCCAGCAGTTCCGTTTACAGGGGAGAGCAGTTCTTC

size: NA
J: TRBJ2-3
length: 14
D: TRBD2
V: TRBV18
CDR3: CASSPGAGADTQYF
DNA: TGTGCCAGCTCACCTGGAGCGGGAGCAGATACGCAGTATTTT

size: NA
J: TRBJ1-1
length: 13
D: NA
V: TRBV12-3/TRBV12-4
CDR3: CASSWFLGAEAFF
DNA: TGTGCCAGCAGTTGGTTCTTGGGCGCTGAAGCTTTCTTT

size: once
J: TRBJ2-1
length: 19
D: TRBD2
V: TRBV16
CDR3: CASSPEMVAGGPRYNEQFF
DNA: TGTGCCAGCAGCCCAGAAATGGTAGCGGGAGGGCCGAGATACAATGAGCAGTTCTTC

size: few
J: TRBJ2-1
length: 16
D: TRBD1
V: TRBV30
CDR3: CAWSLTGTGLYNEQFF
DNA: TGTGCCTGGAGTTTGACCGGGACAGGGCTCTACAATGAGCAGTTCTTC

size: NA
J: TRBJ2-1
length: 21
D: NA
V: TRBV12-2
CDR3: CASRLESPTSGGVRSYNEQFF
DNA: TGTGCAAGTCGCTTAGAAAGTCCGACTAGCGGGGGGGTCAGGTCCTACAATGAGCAGTTCTTC

size: NA
J: TRBJ2-2
length: 15
D: TRBD2
V: TRBV29-1
CDR3: CSVRLAGDSTGELFF
DNA: TGCAGCGTGCGACTAGCGGGAGATAGCACCGGGGAGCTGTTTTTT

size: NA
J: TRBJ1-3
length: 17
D: NA
V: TRBV7-8
CDR3: CASTSFEGVLAGNTIYF
DNA: TGTGCCAGCACCTCATTTGAGGGGGTGTTGGCTGGAAACACCATATATTTT

size: NA
J: TRBJ2-2
length: 13
D: NA
V: TRBV10-2
CDR3: CASSESASGELFF
DNA: TGCGCCAGCAGTGAGTCGGCTTCCGGGGAGCTGTTTTTT

size: NA
J: TRBJ2-1
length: 16
D: TRBD2
V: TRBV19
CDR3: CASSTLGTSVDNEQFF
DNA: TGTGCCAGTAGTACCCTCGGGACTAGCGTTGACAATGAGCAGTTCTTC

size: NA
J: TRBJ2-1
length: 12
D: TRBD2
V: TRBV29-1
CDR3: CSSPGTSGKQFF
DNA: TGCAGCAGCCCCGGGACTAGCGGGAAGCAGTTCTTC

size: NA
J: TRBJ2-7
length: 14
D: TRBD1
V: TRBV18
CDR3: CASSPRDSSYEQYF
DNA: TGTGCCAGCTCACCACGGGACAGCTCCTACGAGCAGTACTTC

size: few
J: TRBJ1-4
length: 19
D: TRBD1
V: TRBV9
CDR3: CASSVATNGTGGADEKLFF
DNA: TGTGCCAGCAGCGTAGCTACGAACGGGACAGGGGGCGCGGATGAAAAACTGTTTTTT

size: NA
J: TRBJ2-5
length: 14
D: TRBD2
V: TRBV2
CDR3: CASSPGRAGETQYF
DNA: TGTGCCAGTAGTCCAGGGAGGGCTGGGGAGACCCAGTACTTC

size: NA
J: TRBJ2-5
length: 16
D: TRBD1
V: TRBV7-3
CDR3: CASSLDRAVGDETQYF
DNA: TGTGCCAGCAGCTTAGACAGGGCGGTGGGTGATGAGACCCAGTACTTC

size: NA
J: TRBJ1-4
length: 16
D: NA
V: TRBV15
CDR3: CATEQGEGQTNEKLFF
DNA: TGTGCCACCGAACAGGGAGAGGGGCAAACTAATGAAAAACTGTTTTTT

size: once
J: TRBJ1-1
length: 19
D: NA
V: TRBV7-2
CDR3: CASSLGPLEAGTSNTEAFF
DNA: TGTGCCAGCAGCTTAGGCCCATTAGAGGCCGGGACATCGAACACTGAAGCTTTCTTT

size: NA
J: TRBJ1-3
length: 14
D: NA
V: TRBV10-3
CDR3: CAISDSNSGNTIYF
DNA: TGTGCCATCAGTGATTCTAACTCTGGAAACACCATATATTTT

size: NA
J: TRBJ2-3
length: 12
D: NA
V: TRBV7-3
CDR3: CASSVSGGAQYF
DNA: TGTGCCAGCAGCGTCTCCGGGGGTGCGCAGTATTTT

size: few
J: TRBJ2-2
length: 17
D: NA
V: TRBV9
CDR3: CASSVVGVLRNTGELFF
DNA: TGTGCCAGCAGCGTAGTCGGGGTTTTGAGGAACACCGGGGAGCTGTTTTTT

size: NA
J: TRBJ1-5
length: 15
D: NA
V: TRBV28
CDR3: CASSLNSFSNQPQHF
DNA: TGTGCCAGCAGTTTAAACAGTTTTAGCAATCAGCCCCAGCATTTT

size: few
J: TRBJ1-1
length: 16
D: TRBD1
V: TRBV18
CDR3: CASSPRGPEMGTEAFF
DNA: TGTGCCAGCTCACCGAGGGGGCCTGAAATGGGCACTGAAGCTTTCTTT

size: NA
J: TRBJ2-1
length: 18
D: TRBD2
V: TRBV27
CDR3: CASSFAWEGPSSYNEQFF
DNA: TGTGCCAGCAGTTTCGCCTGGGAGGGGCCGAGCTCCTACAATGAGCAGTTCTTC

size: NA
J: TRBJ2-3
length: 15
D: TRBD2
V: TRBV9
CDR3: CASSPSLGRGDTQYF
DNA: TGTGCCAGCAGCCCTTCACTGGGGAGGGGCGATACGCAGTATTTT

size: NA
J: TRBJ1-1
length: 13
D: TRBD1
V: TRBV24-1
CDR3: CATSTGVNTEAFF
DNA: TGTGCCACCAGCACAGGGGTGAACACTGAAGCTTTCTTT

size: NA
J: TRBJ2-5
length: 14
D: TRBD2
V: TRBV19
CDR3: CASSTSVGGETQYF
DNA: TGTGCCAGTTCCACTAGCGTCGGGGGTGAGACCCAGTACTTC

size: NA
J: TRBJ1-1
length: 14
D: NA
V: TRBV9
CDR3: CASSVDLSGAEAFF
DNA: TGTGCCAGCAGCGTAGACCTCTCGGGGGCTGAAGCTTTCTTT

size: NA
J: TRBJ2-3
length: 14
D: NA
V: TRBV18
CDR3: CASSPPGSGNTQYF
DNA: TGTGCCAGCTCACCACCGGGCAGCGGCAATACGCAGTATTTT